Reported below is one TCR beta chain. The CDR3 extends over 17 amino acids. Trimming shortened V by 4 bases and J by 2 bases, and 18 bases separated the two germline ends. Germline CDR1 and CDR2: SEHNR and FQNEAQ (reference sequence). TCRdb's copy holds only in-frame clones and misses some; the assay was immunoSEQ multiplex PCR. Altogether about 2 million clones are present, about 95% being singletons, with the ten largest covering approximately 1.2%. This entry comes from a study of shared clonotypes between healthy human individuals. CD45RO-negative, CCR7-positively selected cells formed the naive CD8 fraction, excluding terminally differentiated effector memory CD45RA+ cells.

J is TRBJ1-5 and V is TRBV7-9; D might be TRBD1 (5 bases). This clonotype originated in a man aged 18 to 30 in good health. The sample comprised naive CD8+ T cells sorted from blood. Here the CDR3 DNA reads TGTGCCAGCAGCTCCTCAGGGAGGGGCGAAGGCAATCAGCCCCAGCATTTT. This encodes CASSSSGRGEGNQPQHF.